This TCR beta chain was sequenced in a study of blood T cell repertoires in COVID-19. Turning to the study itself: Italy, Spain and the United States were the sources of the convalescent and acute COVID-19 samples. T cells, B-cell-depleted T cells, or PBMCs provided the cDNA or gDNA that served as material.

Seattle patients were enrolled during active infection and followed longitudinally. V was pared by 6 bases and J by 6 bases, with 13 bases between. The CDR3 covers 13 residues. Germline V CDR1 and CDR2: MNHNY, SVGAGI (reference sequence). A single count supports this clone. Sequencing used immunoSEQ multiplex PCR; TCRdb keeps in-frame clones, though not all of them. Of some 400,000 clones in the sample, about 90% were seen once. The source is a woman in her 30s with COVID-19, enrolled during active disease. Sequenced: peripheral blood. The V call is TRBV6-6, the J call TRBJ2-3, with D perhaps TRBD1 (5 bases). CDR3 protein: CASRGPEADTQYF. The CDR3 bases are TGTGCCAGCAGGGGGCCCGAAGCTGATACGCAGTATTTT.